Following are 18 T cell receptor beta chains from one sample sequenced in a study of blood T cells in healthy people across ages. Through a sample-barcoded 5' primer and a J-beta primer mix, a second PCR was run for roughly 7 to 12 cycles. In TCRdb, the 5' RACE reads were re-called with MiXCR into one record per CDR3 protein. The sample shows roughly 700,000 distinct CDR3 sequences, around 49% of them seen only once. Source material: blood. The receptors come from a woman aged 60-75 years in good health.

This clonotype was observed a handful of times. The DNA of the CDR3 is TGTGCCAGCAGCTTAAGCAGGGGAAGATTGGACTATGGCTACACCTTC. Amino acid sequence: CASSLSRGRLDYGYTF. V usage is TRBV7-9 and J usage is TRBJ1-2; D may be TRBD1 (6 bases). The CDR3 consists of 16 residues. Germline V lookup: CDR1 SEHNR, CDR2 FQNEAQ (reference sequence). The V end lost 2 bases, the J end lost 3 bases, and 16 bases lay between the germline ends.

The chain is built from TRBV30 and TRBJ2-4; 7 bases are shared with TRBD1. The CDR3 contains 16 residues. From germline, CDR1 is GTSNPN and CDR2 SVGIG (reference sequence). The V and J ends lost 3 bases and 2 bases, in that order; junction bases with no gene match: 10. The CDR3 DNA reads as TGTGCCTGGAGAATGCGCCCGGGACAGTCCAAAAACATTCAGTACTTC. This codes for CAWRMRPGQSKNIQYF.

V gene TRBV7-3 combines with J gene TRBJ2-1; D gene ambiguous. From germline, CDR1 is SGHTA and CDR2 FQGTGA. The CDR3 has 15 residues. V was trimmed by 2 bases and J by 8 bases, leaving 16 bases between them. The CDR3 sequence is CASSLESLGFDEQFF. The CDR3 coding sequence is TGTGCCAGCAGCTTAGAATCGTTAGGGTTCGATGAGCAGTTCTTC.

As to this clonotype: One junction end does not reproduce the germline sequence, and a read error may be involved. The V gene is TRBV29-1, the J gene TRBJ1-4; D unresolved. The CDR3 runs 16 residues. CDR1 SQVTM and CDR2 ANQGSEA come from the germline V gene. The CDR3 region is CSVAQTPRVLSERLFF. The CDR3 DNA is TGCAGCGTTGCTCAAACCCCGAGGGTGTTAAGTGAAAGACTGTTTTTT.

This chain joins TRBV9 and TRBJ2-1; perhaps TRBD1 as D (6 bases). CDR1 and CDR2 from the germline V gene are SGDLS and YYNGEE. The CDR3 runs 17 residues. The V and J ends lost 3 bases and 0 bases respectively, with 16 bases between them. The CDR3 loop is CASSAQPGVLSYNEQFF. The CDR3 DNA follows: TGTGCCAGCAGCGCGCAACCAGGGGTCCTCTCCTACAATGAGCAGTTCTTC.

Only one count was recorded for this clonotype. The chain carries TRBV7-2 and TRBJ2-7, with 7 bases lining up with TRBD1. The germline V gene has CDR1 SGHTA and CDR2 FQGNSA. V lost 5 bases to trimming and J lost 4 bases; unmatched junction nucleotides: 8. This CDR3 has 14 residues. The CDR3 bases are TGTGCCAGCAGCCTTGACAGGGTTTTATACGAGCAGTACTTC. Amino acids: CASSLDRVLYEQYF.

A few counts support this clonotype. The genes are TRBV2 and TRBJ2-5; D gene unclear. The V gene lost 6 bases and the J gene lost 0 bases, with 8 bases spanning the gap. Per the germline V gene, CDR1 is SNHLY and CDR2 is FYNNEI. This CDR3 is built from 13 residues. This chain's CDR3 is CASRVRYQETQYF. In DNA, the CDR3 is TGTGCCAGCAGGGTACGGTACCAAGAGACCCAGTACTTC.

The rearrangement uses TRBV20-1 and TRBJ2-1; D is undetermined. The J call may be wrong; the DNA end is better matched by TRBJ2-7. Germline values: CDR1 DFQATT, CDR2 SNEGSKA (reference sequence). The CDR3 consists of 13 residues. The CDR3 is CSVQPYQNNEQYF. The DNA for the CDR3 is TGCAGTGTACAACCCTATCAAAACAATGAGCAGTACTTC.

The V gene is TRBV15, the J gene TRBJ2-7, with D hard to call. The germline V and J ends were trimmed by 0 bases and 9 bases, with 12 bases remaining between them. Germline loops: CDR1 LNHNV, CDR2 YYDKDF (reference sequence). CDR3 length: 13 residues. CDR3 DNA sequence: TGTGCCACCAGCAGAGATCTTGGGAACGGGCAGTACTTC. Amino acids: CATSRDLGNGQYF.

The genes are TRBV6-2 or TRBV6-3 and TRBJ1-5, with no clear D. The germline V gene encodes CDR1 MNHEY and CDR2 SVGEGT. V was clipped by 2 bases and J by 6 bases, with 11 bases between them. This CDR3 comprises 14 residues. This CDR3 is CASSYRQAGQPQHF. The CDR3 coding sequence is TGTGCCAGCAGTTACCGGCAGGCGGGTCAGCCCCAGCATTTT.

The chain has TRBV27 and TRBJ2-3; no firm D call. Germline-derived CDR1 and CDR2 are MNHEY and SMNVEV (reference sequence). Trimming pared 4 bases from V and 0 bases from J, leaving 11 bases between. The CDR3 spans 15 residues. This CDR3 is CASSSSSASTDTQYF. As DNA, the CDR3 is TGTGCCAGCAGTTCCTCCAGCGCTAGCACAGATACGCAGTATTTT.

This sequence joins TRBV29-1 and TRBJ1-4, with D uncertain. V shed 4 bases and J shed 7 bases, with 10 bases lying between them. CDR1 is SQVTM, CDR2 ANQGSEA, per germline. This CDR3 contains 12 residues. CDR3 residues: CSVGGGSEKLFF. For the CDR3, the DNA is TGCAGCGTTGGAGGCGGGAGTGAAAAACTGTTTTTT.

This clonotype was seen once. Being one base from a much bigger clone, this may be a read error. V and J are TRBV10-3 and TRBJ2-3, with D maybe TRBD1 (6 bases). This CDR3 is built from 15 residues. From germline, CDR1 is ENHRY and CDR2 SYGVKD. Here the CDR3 DNA reads TGTACCATCAGTGATGAGCGGAGTGGGGGCGATACGCAGTATTTT. It translates to CTISDERSGGDTQYF.

The chain is built from TRBV12-3 or TRBV12-4 and TRBJ1-1; a weak D match, TRBD1 (5 bases). The CDR3 is made up of 12 amino acids. V lost 3 bases and J lost 7, with 9 bases in between. The CDR3 protein is CASSLTAGEAFF. In DNA, the CDR3 is TGTGCCAGCAGTTTGACAGCAGGTGAAGCTTTCTTT.

This clonotype occurred many times. The CDR3 loop reads CASMRGRQETQYF. CDR3 sequence (DNA): TGTGCCAGCATGCGGGGTAGGCAAGAGACCCAGTACTTC. The V and J genes are TRBV7-2 and TRBJ2-5; weak D call: TRBD2 (6 bases). CDR1 is SGHTA and CDR2 is FQGNSA in the germline V gene. Trimming stripped 7 bases from V and 2 bases from J, with 11 bases between. The CDR3 sequence is 13 residues long.

The CDR3 DNA follows: TGTGCCAGCAGTTATAGGACAGGGGGTATTGAGCAGTACTTC. It specifies CASSYRTGGIEQYF. J is TRBJ2-7 and V is TRBV2; TRBD1 matches 10 bases. The CDR3 length is 14 residues. Germline V CDR1 and CDR2: SNHLY, FYNNEI. V was clipped by 5 bases and J by 7 bases; unmatched bases: 8.

The chain links TRBV27 to TRBJ2-1, with 7 bases aligning to TRBD1. The CDR3 covers 16 residues. In germline, CDR1 is MNHEY, CDR2 SMNVEV (reference sequence). The junction had 15 bases not matched to a gene; V was cut back by 7 bases and J by 6 bases. The CDR3, as DNA: TGTGCCAGCACTAGTTTGGGTACGACAGGGCCCAATGAGCAGTTCTTC. It is translated as CASTSLGTTGPNEQFF.

The rearrangement links TRBV3-1 to TRBJ2-7, with D maybe TRBD2 (6 bases). The CDR3 is 15 residues long. Per germline, CDR1 LGHDT and CDR2 YNNKEL (reference sequence). Trimming removed 0 bases at V and 1 base at J, with 10 bases between. CDR3 amino acids: CASSQDGTGSYEQYF. The DNA of the CDR3 is TGTGCCAGCAGCCAAGATGGGACTGGGTCCTACGAGCAGTACTTC.